This entry describes one T cell receptor beta chain. The antigen it recognizes is unknown. Base-call qualities are not available, and no considerably larger clone is one nucleotide away. This entry belongs to a study of T cell responses to AZD1222 COVID-19 vaccine (dated by TCRdb to about 2021). With respect to the entire study: A total of more than 230 trial participants underwent TCR sequencing, of whom about 210 had received two doses of AZD1222 and about 26 had received two doses of the MenACWY control vaccine. Trial participants were enrolled into age subgroups of 18-55, 56-69 and 70-plus years, which contained about 150, 27 and 61 TCR-sequenced participants, respectively.

V and J are trimmed by 2 bases and 7 bases, and the gene matches miss 4 bases of the junction. From cysteine to phenylalanine, the CDR3 is 13 amino acids long. Only the CDR3 part of the read is kept: 39 bases, read in frame from the first base. Interpreted using the paper, the time point label stands for: baseline before first vaccination. Read against the paper, the sample's treatment or condition label means: meningococcal conjugate vaccine given as trial control. The vaccinee samples were drawn from two UK trials, COV001 and COV002, one of which was a single-blind randomized controlled phase 2/3 trial testing AZD1222 (ChAdOx1 nCoV-19) in healthy adults. For TCRbeta chain sequencing, PBMC samples were collected from trial participants at day 0 and at day 28 after the second dose. The CDR3 regions of human TCRbeta chains were analyzed by immunosequencing. In the paper's pipeline: TCRs in the repertoires were matched against a reference library of SARS-CoV-2-specific TCRs that had been generated with the MIRA antigen-specificity platform. Breadth was defined as the fraction of unique TCRs that were SARS-CoV-2-associated. Depth was defined as the fraction of total T cells that were SARS-CoV-2-associated. Using the MIRA data, each spike-specific TCR was assigned both to the spike region to which the TCR was reactive and to a CD4 or CD8 class. Log10-transformed breadth and depth values were compared by one-way ANOVA with Sidak's multiple comparisons tests. This immuneACCESS table, as held by TCRdb, lists in-frame sequences with V and J called but not all clones. Of the missing ones, under half trace to an unresolved V gene in checked studies; the others have no known cause. The V and J calls and clone size come from that table; D and trimming were worked out from the DNA. The sample data list under 150,000 clones, and 80% to 95% of these were observed just once. Less than 3.5% of the sample lies in the top ten.

The full study reports these points: A significant rise in spike-specific TCR breadth and depth was observed after two AZD1222 doses relative to day 0 and relative to MenACWY recipients. Because no samples from the day 14 peak response were available, repertoires could be characterized only after the peak T cell response. CD4 TCRs associated with the vaccine covered the entire spike protein, and the dominant responses were in regions 160-218 and 743-854. In the small 56-69-year group, the increase in depth fell short of significance, most likely because of low power. Epitopes outside the regions mutated in the B.1.351 and B.1.1.7 variants were reportedly recognized by nearly half of the unique spike-specific TCRs. Participants were mostly white British and included more females than males, and it was suggested by the authors that clonal diversity may have been underestimated. Conclusions about previously exposed vaccinees are limited because only 6 or 7 AZD1222 recipients were SARS-CoV-2 seropositive at baseline.

This chain joins TRBV12-3 or TRBV12-4 to TRBJ1-2; 7 bases in between match TRBD1. Sequenced here: peripheral blood, sampled on day 0 of MenACWY control vaccination. This clonotype was obtained from an adult in good health. The DNA is TGTGCCAGCAGTTTACAGGGGGAGTTTGGCTACACCTTC. Translation gives CASSLQGEFGYTF.